This T cell receptor beta chain was documented in a study of T cell responses to AZD1222 COVID-19 vaccine (TCRdb year 2021). With regard to the full study: AZD1222 recipients whose second dose came at about 4 weeks and those whose second dose came at about 12 weeks were combined into one group, since spike-specific TCR depth and breadth did not differ between the two schedules. Enrollment into the trials was organized by age into subgroups of 18-55, 56-69 and 70-plus years, and those subgroups contained approximately 150, 30 and 60 TCR-sequenced participants, respectively. A total of roughly 240 trial participants underwent TCR sequencing, of whom some 210 received two doses of AZD1222 and some 26 received two doses of the MenACWY control vaccine. General findings and caveats noted by the study authors: After two AZD1222 doses, spike-specific TCR breadth and depth were significantly higher than at day 0 and than in MenACWY recipients. Because no day 14 peak-response samples were available, repertoires were characterized only after the peak T cell response. Conclusions about previously exposed vaccinees are limited, since just six AZD1222 recipients were seropositive for SARS-CoV-2 at baseline. The whole spike protein was spanned by vaccine-associated CD4 TCRs, and dominant responses were seen in regions 160-218 and 743-854. Epitopes outside the regions mutated in the B.1.351 and B.1.1.7 variants were reportedly recognized by nearly half of the unique spike-specific TCRs. In the small 56-69-year group, the increase in depth fell short of significance, most likely because of low power. Participants were mostly white British, with more females than males. The authors suggested clonal diversity may have been underestimated.

This clone was seen just once. Its binding antigen is unknown. Base qualities are not provided; no much larger clone lies one nucleotide away. The CDR3 regions of human TCRbeta chains were analyzed by immunosequencing. Processing in the source paper ran as follows. Repertoire TCRs were matched against a reference library of SARS-CoV-2-specific TCRs generated with the MIRA antigen-specificity platform. Breadth meant the fraction of unique TCRs that were SARS-CoV-2-associated, whereas depth meant the fraction of total T cells that were SARS-CoV-2-associated. Each spike-specific TCR was assigned to its reactive spike region and to a CD4 or CD8 class using the MIRA data. Log10-transformed breadth and depth values were compared by one-way ANOVA with Sidak's multiple comparisons tests. This is the immuneACCESS table as TCRdb keeps it, with only in-frame sequences that have V and J called. A part of the clones is gone; compared with another copy, unresolved V genes explain less than half, and the rest is unexplained. V and J calls and clone size are given by that table; D and trimming were obtained from the DNA. Recorded for this sample are fewer than 150,000 clones; roughly 93% of them occurred a single time. Under 4% of the sample comes from the top ten.

The sample's time point label, decoded: baseline before first vaccination. Vaccinee samples came from UK trials COV001 and COV002, including a single-blind randomized controlled phase 2/3 trial of AZD1222 (ChAdOx1 nCoV-19) in healthy adults. For TCRbeta chain sequencing, PBMC samples were collected from trial participants at day 0 and at day 28 after the second dose. V sheds 1 base and J sheds 5 bases, leaving 8 bases between their ends. The germline V gene (reference sequence) specifies SGHAT as CDR1 and FQDESV as CDR2. The CDR3, from cysteine to phenylalanine, totals 13 residues. Only CDR3 DNA is held: 39 bases, read in frame from base 1.

The rearranged chain carries TRBV11-1 and TRBJ1-1; TRBD1 could be the D gene, as 5 bases match. This specimen was peripheral blood, taken on day 0 of AZD1222 vaccination. This receptor was identified in an adult in good health. The DNA sequence is TGTGCCAGCAGCTTAGGTCAGGGAACTGAAGCTTTCTTT. Its protein reads: CASSLGQGTEAFF.